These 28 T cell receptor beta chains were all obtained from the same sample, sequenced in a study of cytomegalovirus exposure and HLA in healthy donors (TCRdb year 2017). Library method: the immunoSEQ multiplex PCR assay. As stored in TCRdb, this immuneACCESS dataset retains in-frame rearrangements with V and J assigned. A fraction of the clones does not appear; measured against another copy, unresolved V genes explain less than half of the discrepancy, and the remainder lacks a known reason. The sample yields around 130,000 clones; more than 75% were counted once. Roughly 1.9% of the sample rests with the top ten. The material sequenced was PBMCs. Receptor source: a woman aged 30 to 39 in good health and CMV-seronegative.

CDR3 DNA sequence: TGTGCCTGGAAAGCACAGGGCCCCAAAAACATTCAGTACTTC. The encoded protein is CAWKAQGPKNIQYF. The gene calls are TRBV30 and TRBJ2-4, with a tentative D call TRBD1 (6 bases). The V end was cut by 4 bases, the J end by 2 bases, with 12 bases between. Germline CDR1 and CDR2: GTSNPN and SVGIG (reference sequence). This CDR3 spans 14 amino acids.

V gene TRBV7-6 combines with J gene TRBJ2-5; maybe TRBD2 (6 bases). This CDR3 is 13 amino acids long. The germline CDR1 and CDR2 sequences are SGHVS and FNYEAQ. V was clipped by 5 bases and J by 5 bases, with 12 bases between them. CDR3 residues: CASSPLARETQYF. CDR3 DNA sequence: TGTGCCAGCAGCCCCCTAGCGAGGGAGACCCAGTACTTC.

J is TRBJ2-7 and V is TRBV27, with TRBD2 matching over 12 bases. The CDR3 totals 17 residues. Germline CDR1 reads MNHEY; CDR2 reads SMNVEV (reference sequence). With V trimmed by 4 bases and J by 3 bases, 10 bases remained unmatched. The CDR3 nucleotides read TGTGCCAGCAGTTCCCTATTCCAACTAGCGGGGGGCTACGAGCAGTACTTC. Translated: CASSSLFQLAGGYEQYF.

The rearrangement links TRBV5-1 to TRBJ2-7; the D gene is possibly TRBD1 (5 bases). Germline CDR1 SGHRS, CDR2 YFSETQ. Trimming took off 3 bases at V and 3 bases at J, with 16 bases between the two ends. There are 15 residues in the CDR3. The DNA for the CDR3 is TGCGCCAGCAGCTCCCCCCGGACAAGGGACTACGAGCAGTACTTC. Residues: CASSSPRTRDYEQYF.

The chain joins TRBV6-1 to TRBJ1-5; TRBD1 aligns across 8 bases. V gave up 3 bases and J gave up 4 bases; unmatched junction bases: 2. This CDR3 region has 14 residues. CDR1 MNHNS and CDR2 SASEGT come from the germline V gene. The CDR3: CASSDRTGNQPQHF. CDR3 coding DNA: TGTGCCAGCAGTGATAGGACAGGGAATCAGCCCCAGCATTTT.

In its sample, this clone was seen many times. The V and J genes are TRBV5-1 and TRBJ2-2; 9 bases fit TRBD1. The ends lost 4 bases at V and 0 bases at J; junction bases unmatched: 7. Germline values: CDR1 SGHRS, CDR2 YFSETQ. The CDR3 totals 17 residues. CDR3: CASSPGQGSPNTGELFF. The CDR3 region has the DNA TGCGCCAGCAGCCCCGGACAGGGGTCGCCGAACACCGGGGAGCTGTTTTTT.

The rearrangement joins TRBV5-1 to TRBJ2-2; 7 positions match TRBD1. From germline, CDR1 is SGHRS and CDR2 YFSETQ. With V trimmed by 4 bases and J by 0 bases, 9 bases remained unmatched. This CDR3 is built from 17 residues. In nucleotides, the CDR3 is TGCGCCAGCAGCCGACCGGGGCAGGGGGCGAACACCGGGGAGCTGTTTTTT. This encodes CASSRPGQGANTGELFF.

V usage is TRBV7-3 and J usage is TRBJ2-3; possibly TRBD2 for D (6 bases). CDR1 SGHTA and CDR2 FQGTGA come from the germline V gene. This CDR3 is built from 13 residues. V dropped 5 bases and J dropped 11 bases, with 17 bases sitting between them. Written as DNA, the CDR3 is TGTGCCAGCAGCCCCGGACTTCGGGAGAGGCAGTATTTT. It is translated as CASSPGLRERQYF.

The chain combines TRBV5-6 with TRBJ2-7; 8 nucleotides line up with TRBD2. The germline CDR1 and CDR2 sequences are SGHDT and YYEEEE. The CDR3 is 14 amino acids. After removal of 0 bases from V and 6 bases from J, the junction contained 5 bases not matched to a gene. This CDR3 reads CASSLASGHAEQYF. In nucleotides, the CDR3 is TGTGCCAGCAGCTTGGCTAGCGGGCACGCCGAGCAGTACTTC.

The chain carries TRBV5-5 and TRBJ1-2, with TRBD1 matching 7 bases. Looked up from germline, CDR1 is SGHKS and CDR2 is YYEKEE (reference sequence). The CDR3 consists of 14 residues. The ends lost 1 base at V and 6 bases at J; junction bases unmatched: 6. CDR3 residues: CASSLHSGTDGYTF. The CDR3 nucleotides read TGTGCCAGCAGCTTGCACTCCGGGACAGATGGCTACACCTTC.

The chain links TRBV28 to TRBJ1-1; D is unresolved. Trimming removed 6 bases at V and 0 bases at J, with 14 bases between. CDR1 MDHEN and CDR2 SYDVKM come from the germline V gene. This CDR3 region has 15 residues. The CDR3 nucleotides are TGTGCCAGCAGGCGTGGCGACAATATGAACACTGAAGCTTTCTTT. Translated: CASRRGDNMNTEAFF.

The CDR3 DNA reads TGTGCCAGCAGCCGGGGGGGCCTAGCAGCCCAAGGTAATGAGCAGTTCTTC. It translates to CASSRGGLAAQGNEQFF. The chain joins TRBV5-4 to TRBJ2-1; 8 bases fit TRBD2. The length of the CDR3 is 17 residues. Germline CDR1 reads SGHNT; CDR2 reads YYREEE (reference sequence). V shed 4 bases and J 7 bases; nucleotides not matched to a gene: 16.

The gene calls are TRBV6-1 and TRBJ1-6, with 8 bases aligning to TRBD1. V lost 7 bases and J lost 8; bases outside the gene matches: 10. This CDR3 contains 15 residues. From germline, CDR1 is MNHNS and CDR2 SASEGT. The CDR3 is CASIPAGQVDSPLHF. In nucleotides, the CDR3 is TGTGCCAGCATCCCGGCGGGACAGGTTGATTCACCCCTCCACTTT.

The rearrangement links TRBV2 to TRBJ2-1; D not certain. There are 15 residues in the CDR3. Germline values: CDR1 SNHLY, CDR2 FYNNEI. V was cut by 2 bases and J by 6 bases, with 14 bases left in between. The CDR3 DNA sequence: TGTGCCAGCAGTGAAAGACTCCAACACTTCAATGAGCAGTTCTTC. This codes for CASSERLQHFNEQFF.

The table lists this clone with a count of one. CDR3 loop: CASSLAGGEAYEQYF. The CDR3 region has the DNA TGTGCCAGCAGCTTGGCGGGGGGCGAAGCCTACGAGCAGTACTTC. The rearrangement joins TRBV5-6 to TRBJ2-7, with D possibly being TRBD2 (7 bases). V was clipped by 0 bases and J by 2 bases, with 12 bases between them. Germline loops: CDR1 SGHDT, CDR2 YYEEEE. CDR3 size: 15 residues.

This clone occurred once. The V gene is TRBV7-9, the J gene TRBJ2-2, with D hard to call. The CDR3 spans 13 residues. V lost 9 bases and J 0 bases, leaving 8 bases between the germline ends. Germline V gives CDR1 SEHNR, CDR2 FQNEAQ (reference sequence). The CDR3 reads CARVVPNTGELFF. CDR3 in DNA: TGTGCCAGGGTAGTCCCGAACACCGGGGAGCTGTTTTTT.

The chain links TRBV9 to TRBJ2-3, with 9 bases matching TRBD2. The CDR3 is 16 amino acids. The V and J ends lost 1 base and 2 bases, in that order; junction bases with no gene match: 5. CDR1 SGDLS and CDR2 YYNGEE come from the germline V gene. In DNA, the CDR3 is TGTGCCAGCAGCGTATGGGCGGGGGGGCCCACAGATACGCAGTATTTT. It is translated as CASSVWAGGPTDTQYF.

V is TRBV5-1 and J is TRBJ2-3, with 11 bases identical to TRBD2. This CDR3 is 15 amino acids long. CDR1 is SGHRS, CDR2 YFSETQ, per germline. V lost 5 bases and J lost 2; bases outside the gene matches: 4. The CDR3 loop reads CASRLAGAHTDTQYF. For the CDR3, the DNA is TGCGCCAGCAGACTAGCGGGGGCCCACACAGATACGCAGTATTTT.

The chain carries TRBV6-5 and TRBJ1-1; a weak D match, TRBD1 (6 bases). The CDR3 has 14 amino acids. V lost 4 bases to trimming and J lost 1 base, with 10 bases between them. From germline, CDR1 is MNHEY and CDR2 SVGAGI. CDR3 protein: CASSSHRENTEAFF. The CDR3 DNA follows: TGTGCCAGCAGTTCCCACAGGGAGAACACTGAAGCTTTCTTT.

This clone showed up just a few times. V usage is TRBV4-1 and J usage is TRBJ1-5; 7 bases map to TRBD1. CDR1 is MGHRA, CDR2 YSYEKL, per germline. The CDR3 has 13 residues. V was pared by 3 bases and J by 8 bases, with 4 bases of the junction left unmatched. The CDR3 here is CASSQYRGEPQHF. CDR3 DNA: TGCGCCAGCAGCCAGTACAGGGGAGAGCCCCAGCATTTT.

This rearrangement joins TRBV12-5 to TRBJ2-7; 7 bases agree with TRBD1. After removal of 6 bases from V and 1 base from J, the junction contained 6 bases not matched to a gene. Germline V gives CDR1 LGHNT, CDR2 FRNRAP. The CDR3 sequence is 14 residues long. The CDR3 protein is CASGRGPHSYEQYF. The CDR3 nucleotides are TGTGCTAGTGGAAGGGGGCCTCATTCCTACGAGCAGTACTTC.

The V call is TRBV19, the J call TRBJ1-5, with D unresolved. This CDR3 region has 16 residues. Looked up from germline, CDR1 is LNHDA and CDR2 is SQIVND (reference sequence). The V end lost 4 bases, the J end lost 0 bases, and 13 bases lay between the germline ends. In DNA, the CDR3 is TGTGCCAGTAGTAGACTCCAGGAGGGTAGCAATCAGCCCCAGCATTTT. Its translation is CASSRLQEGSNQPQHF.

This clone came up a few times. CDR3 amino acids: CASSEKETGGYEQYF. CDR3 nucleotides: TGTGCCAGCAGTGAAAAGGAGACAGGGGGCTACGAGCAGTACTTC. The chain is built from TRBV6-1 and TRBJ2-7; TRBD1 matches at 9 bases. Trimming took 2 bases from V and 3 from J; bases not matched to a gene: 5. CDR1 is MNHNS, CDR2 SASEGT, per germline. The CDR3 contains 15 residues.

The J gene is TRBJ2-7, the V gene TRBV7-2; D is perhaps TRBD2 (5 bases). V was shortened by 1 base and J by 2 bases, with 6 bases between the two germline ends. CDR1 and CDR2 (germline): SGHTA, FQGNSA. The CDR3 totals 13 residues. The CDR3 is CASSLGTAYEQYF. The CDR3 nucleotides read TGTGCCAGCAGCTTAGGGACTGCCTACGAGCAGTACTTC.

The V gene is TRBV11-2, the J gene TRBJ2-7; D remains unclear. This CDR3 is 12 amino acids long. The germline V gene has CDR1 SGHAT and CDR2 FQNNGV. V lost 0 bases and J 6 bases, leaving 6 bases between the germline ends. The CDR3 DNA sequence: TGTGCCAGCAGCTTAGACCCCCTCGAGCAGTACTTC. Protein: CASSLDPLEQYF. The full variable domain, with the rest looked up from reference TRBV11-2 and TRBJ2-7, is EAGVAQSPRYKIIEKRQSVAFWCNPISGHATLYWYQQILGQGPKLLIQFQNNGVVDDSQLPKDRFSAERLKGVDSTLKIQPAKLEDSAVYLCASSLDPLEQYFGPGTRLTVT.

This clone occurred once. CDR3 residues: CASSMSGVPDTQYF. In DNA form, the CDR3 reads TGTGCCAGCAGCATGAGCGGGGTCCCAGATACGCAGTATTTT. The chain uses TRBV7-6 and TRBJ2-3; 7 bases line up with TRBD2. CDR3 length: 14 residues. CDR1 SGHVS and CDR2 FNYEAQ come from the germline V gene. The J segment lost 4 bases and the V segment lost 5 bases, leaving 6 bases of the junction unmatched.

The CDR3 nucleotides are TGTGCCAGCAGTTCCATGAATCAGCCCCAGCATTTT. Protein: CASSSMNQPQHF. The V and J genes are TRBV28 and TRBJ1-5; D not certain. Germline values: CDR1 MDHEN, CDR2 SYDVKM. Trimming pared 4 bases from V and 4 bases from J, leaving 5 bases between. This CDR3 spans 12 amino acids.

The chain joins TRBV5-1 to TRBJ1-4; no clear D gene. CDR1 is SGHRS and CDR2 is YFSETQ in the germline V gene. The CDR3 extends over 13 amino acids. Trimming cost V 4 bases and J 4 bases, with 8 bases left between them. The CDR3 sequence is CASSMDFNEKLFF. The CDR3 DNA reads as TGCGCCAGCAGCATGGACTTTAATGAAAAACTGTTTTTT. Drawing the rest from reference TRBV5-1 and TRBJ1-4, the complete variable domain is KAGVTQTPRYLIKTRGQQVTLSCSPISGHRSVSWYQQTPGQGLQFLFEYFSETQRNKGNFPGRFSGRQFSNSRSEMNVSTLELGDSALYLCASSMDFNEKLFFGSGTQLSVL.